The 21 T cell receptor beta chains below all came from one sample that was sequenced in a study of blood T cell repertoires in COVID-19. Some clones are missing from TCRdb's copy, which holds only in-frame ones; the method was immunoSEQ multiplex PCR. The sample has 120,000 or so clones; about 85% are singletons. Material for sequencing was peripheral blood. Every receptor here comes from a man older than 75 with active or convalescent COVID-19.

The genes are TRBV5-8 and TRBJ1-2; D possibly corresponds to TRBD1 (6 bases). Germline CDR1 SGHTS, CDR2 YDEGEE. CDR3 length: 16 amino acids. V lost 4 bases and J 7 bases, leaving 23 bases between the germline ends. The CDR3: CASSATGVQGMGGYTF. The CDR3 DNA is TGTGCCAGCAGCGCTACCGGGGTACAGGGAATGGGTGGCTACACCTTC.

The rearrangement joins TRBV4-3 to TRBJ2-2; D might be TRBD1 (5 bases). Deletions cut 0 bases from V and 3 bases from J, with 11 bases between. CDR1 is LGHNA, CDR2 YSLEER, per germline. This CDR3 is built from 16 residues. CDR3 region: CASSQDGRVDTGELFF. Written as DNA, the CDR3 is TGCGCCAGCAGCCAAGATGGCAGGGTGGACACCGGGGAGCTGTTTTTT.

This chain connects TRBV5-6 to TRBJ2-7; D may be TRBD1 (6 bases). V dropped 2 bases and J dropped 4 bases, with 7 bases sitting between them. The CDR3 contains 12 residues. CDR1 and CDR2 (germline): SGHDT, YYEEEE. DNA of the CDR3: TGTGCCAGCAGCTTAACAGGGTACGAGCAGTACTTC. It yields the protein CASSLTGYEQYF.

On this clone itself: Other nucleotide sequences from this sample produce the same CDR3. The J gene is TRBJ1-2, the V gene TRBV19; 7 bases are a match to TRBD1. The trim removed 10 bases at V and 1 base at J, leaving 6 bases unmatched. The CDR3 extends over 13 amino acids. Germline V gives CDR1 LNHDA, CDR2 SQIVND (reference sequence). CDR3 sequence reads: CATRTGGNYGYTF. In DNA form, the CDR3 reads TGTGCCACCAGGACAGGAGGTAACTATGGCTACACCTTC.

The CDR3 DNA is TGTGCCAGCGAATCGCGGGTTGGTGGCTACACCTTC. Encoded protein: CASESRVGGYTF. V and J are TRBV5-6 and TRBJ1-2; D ambiguous. CDR1 is SGHDT, CDR2 YYEEEE, per germline. The V and J ends lost 7 bases and 7 bases respectively, with 14 bases between them. This CDR3 has 12 amino acids.

This clone was found once. The gene calls are TRBV7-9 and TRBJ2-2; TRBD2 agrees at 10 bases. The germline V gene encodes CDR1 SEHNR and CDR2 FQNEAQ (reference sequence). J lost 2 bases, V lost 5 bases, and 2 bases had no gene match. The CDR3 has 15 amino acids. The CDR3 region is CASSPSGRNTGELFF. The CDR3 nucleotides read TGTGCCAGCAGCCCTAGCGGGAGAAACACCGGGGAGCTGTTTTTT.

In this sample, this clone turned up many times. CDR3 sequence (DNA): TGTGCCAGCAGCTTACTATATAACACTGAAGCTTTCTTT. Encoded protein: CASSLLYNTEAFF. The chain employs TRBV7-9 and TRBJ1-1; no clear D gene. V lost 2 bases and J 2 bases, leaving 6 bases between the germline ends. The CDR3 loop spans 13 amino acids. Germline-derived CDR1 and CDR2 are SEHNR and FQNEAQ (reference sequence).

A few counts support this clone. This chain connects TRBV21-1 to TRBJ2-7; TRBD1, the table's D call, was not compared with the DNA. TRBV21-1 is a known pseudogene. The CDR3 runs 14 residues. The CDR3 protein is CASSKGQGNYEQYF. The DNA of the CDR3 is TGTGCCAGCAGCAAGGGACAGGGGAACTACGAGCAGTACTTC.

Only one count was recorded for this clone. The chain joins TRBV10-3 to TRBJ2-5, with TRBD2 matching 10 bases. With V trimmed by 6 bases and J by 5 bases, 15 bases remained unmatched. CDR1 is ENHRY, CDR2 SYGVKD, per germline. There are 17 residues in the CDR3. In DNA, the CDR3 is TGTGCCATCAGCCTAGCCTCACCAAGCGGGGGGGTGGAGACCCAGTACTTC. Translation: CAISLASPSGGVETQYF.

The rearrangement links TRBV30 to TRBJ1-2, with unresolved D. From germline, CDR1 is GTSNPN and CDR2 SVGIG (reference sequence). V was pared by 3 bases and J by 4 bases, with 12 bases between. There are 13 residues in the CDR3. The CDR3 reads CAWSGDEVYGYTF. The DNA of the CDR3 is TGTGCCTGGAGCGGGGATGAGGTCTATGGCTACACCTTC.

The gene calls are TRBV30 and TRBJ1-1, with 9 bases aligning to TRBD1. This CDR3 is 15 amino acids long. V lost 6 bases, J lost 4 bases, and 12 bases stayed unmatched. The germline gives CDR1 GTSNPN, CDR2 SVGIG (reference sequence). In nucleotides, the CDR3 is TGTGCCTGCCTTTACAGGGGGCGGGTTGGCACTGAAGCTTTCTTT. Translating gives CACLYRGRVGTEAFF.

The chain has TRBV11-2 and TRBJ2-1; no definite D call. This CDR3 comprises 13 residues. Trimming pared 0 bases from V and 14 bases from J, leaving 14 bases between. The V gene's germline CDR1 is SGHAT and CDR2 FQNNGV. The CDR3 region has the DNA TGTGCCAGCAGCTTAGAGCCGGTTTACTTTAAGTTCTTC. This codes for CASSLEPVYFKFF.

This clone appeared once. The J gene is TRBJ2-1, the V gene TRBV7-8; 8 bases match TRBD1. Germline CDR1 reads SGHVS; CDR2 reads FQNEAQ. With V trimmed by 5 bases and J by 1 base, 1 base remained unmatched. The CDR3 extends over 14 amino acids. The CDR3 here is CASSRQGSYNEQFF. The CDR3 DNA is TGTGCCAGCAGCAGACAGGGGTCCTACAATGAGCAGTTCTTC.

This clone was detected only once. The rearrangement uses TRBV4-1 and TRBJ1-1; 7 bases match TRBD1. Trimming took 4 bases from V and 3 from J; bases not matched to a gene: 14. Germline V gives CDR1 MGHRA, CDR2 YSYEKL. The CDR3 loop spans 17 amino acids. The CDR3: CASSPRGGTGSDTEAFF. The CDR3 nucleotides are TGCGCCAGCAGCCCCCGAGGGGGCACGGGGTCTGACACTGAAGCTTTCTTT.

The chain links TRBV7-7 to TRBJ2-5; the match to TRBD1 covers 9 bases. Germline V gene sequence: CDR1 SSHAT, CDR2 FNYEAQ (reference sequence). V shed 1 base and J 3 bases; nucleotides not matched to a gene: 3. The CDR3 totals 15 residues. CDR3 DNA sequence: TGTGCCAGCAGCTTAGAAAGGACAGGGGAAGAGACCCAGTACTTC. As protein: CASSLERTGEETQYF.

In its sample, this clone was seen once. This chain's CDR3 is CASSLVGTGVGYGYTF. The CDR3 DNA reads as TGTGCCAGCAGCTTAGTAGGGACAGGGGTGGGGTATGGCTACACCTTC. The V and J genes are TRBV7-8 and TRBJ1-2, with 10 nucleotides matching TRBD1. Germline values: CDR1 SGHVS, CDR2 FQNEAQ. The CDR3 contains 16 residues. V shed 1 base, J shed 5 bases, and the junction held 7 bases outside the gene matches.

CDR3 region: CASSNLRETQYF. The CDR3 nucleotides are TGTGCCAGTAGTAACCTGCGAGAGACCCAGTACTTC. The chain carries TRBV19 and TRBJ2-5; no definite D call. V lost 4 bases to trimming and J lost 4 bases, with 7 bases between them. The germline V gene has CDR1 LNHDA and CDR2 SQIVND (reference sequence). The CDR3 is made up of 12 amino acids.

This clone appeared a few times. The V and J genes are TRBV7-2 and TRBJ1-5; D may be TRBD1 (6 bases). Germline V gene sequence: CDR1 SGHTA, CDR2 FQGNSA. The CDR3 has 13 residues. The V end was cut by 1 base, the J end by 6 bases, with 7 bases between. As DNA, the CDR3 is TGTGCCAGCAGCTTAGACAGGGCTCAGCCCCAGCATTTT. Its protein product is CASSLDRAQPQHF.

The chain uses TRBV30 and TRBJ1-1, with 9 nucleotides matching TRBD1. The CDR3 sequence is 11 residues long. V was clipped by 7 bases and J by 5 bases; unmatched bases: 2. The germline V gene has CDR1 GTSNPN and CDR2 SVGIG (reference sequence). Here the CDR3 reads CAYRGRTEAFF. CDR3 coding DNA: TGTGCCTACAGGGGGCGGACTGAAGCTTTCTTT.

The genes are TRBV10-3 and TRBJ1-2, with 7 bases fitting TRBD1. The CDR3 has 16 amino acids. From germline, CDR1 is ENHRY and CDR2 SYGVKD. Trimming cost V 3 bases and J 4 bases; bases outside gene matches: 11. As DNA, the CDR3 is TGTGCCATCAGTGACCGGAAAGGGGGCAGTAGCTATGGCTACACCTTC. It encodes CAISDRKGGSSYGYTF.

V gene TRBV3-1 (or the pseudogene TRBV3-2) combines with J gene TRBJ1-3, with TRBD1 matching 7 bases. This CDR3 is 15 amino acids long. The V and J ends lost 3 bases and 2 bases, in that order; junction bases with no gene match: 4. CDR1 LGHDT and CDR2 YNNKEL come from the germline V gene (reference sequence). Written as DNA, the CDR3 is TGTGCCAGCAGCCAGTCAGACAGGGCTGGAAACACCATATATTTT. The encoded protein is CASSQSDRAGNTIYF.